The next 3 T cell receptor beta chains were all read from a single sample in a study of blood T cell repertoires in COVID-19. Produced via immunoSEQ multiplex PCR; TCRdb's table is partial and in-frame only. The data contain around 300,000 clones, over 80% of them singletons. The sequencing sample was made of PBMCs or T cells enriched from blood (not recorded which). The receptors derive from a man aged 30 to 45 who had recovered from COVID-19.

The rearrangement links TRBV13 to TRBJ1-2; 10 bases are shared with TRBD1. The V segment lost 5 bases and the J segment 7 bases; nucleotides outside the gene matches: 7. This CDR3 is 14 amino acids long. Germline V gene data show CDR1 as PRHDT and CDR2 as FYEKMQ (reference sequence). CDR3 sequence reads: CASSAGQGWGGYTF. The CDR3 DNA follows: TGTGCCAGCAGCGCGGGACAGGGGTGGGGTGGCTACACCTTC.

The V call is TRBV30, the J call TRBJ1-2, with no clear D. The V end lost 3 bases, the J end lost 5 bases, and 13 bases lay between the germline ends. The CDR3 totals 13 residues. Germline assignment: CDR1 GTSNPN and CDR2 SVGIG (reference sequence). The DNA of the CDR3 is TGTGCCTGGAGCGCTTCGGGTTGGTATGGCTACACCTTC. Its protein product is CAWSASGWYGYTF.

This chain joins TRBV11-2 and TRBJ2-1; 7 nucleotides agree with TRBD2. Per the germline V gene, CDR1 is SGHAT and CDR2 is FQNNGV. This CDR3 is 16 amino acids long. V was clipped by 5 bases and J by 4 bases; unmatched bases: 11. Here the CDR3 DNA reads TGTGCCAGCAGCGCACCCCCGGGACTAAGATACAATGAGCAGTTCTTC. Its protein product is CASSAPPGLRYNEQFF.